This TCR beta chain was identified during a study of CD8+ T cells in alopecia areata. Study conclusions and caveats: Lesional scalp, especially alopecia totalis/universalis, showed higher clonality than normal scalp. Among the cells sequenced in scalp samples are also the resident alphabeta T cells of normal skin.

The CDR3 is 18 amino acids. The ends were cut back, 5 bases at V and 5 bases at J, with 27 bases in the middle. From germline, CDR1 is SGHVS and CDR2 FQNEAQ. Of note for this clone: Its antigen is as yet unknown.

Treatment reported: oral pan-JAK inhibitor, 5-10 mg twice daily. The sorting of PBMCs gave CD4+ and CD8+ T cells. Sequencing used cDNA as its template, made by extracting RNA and reverse transcribing it. The protocol was immunoSEQ multiplex PCR, while the TCRdb copy is restricted to in-frame clones and leaves out a portion. The data contain approximately 180,000 clones, about three fifths of them seen just once; the ten biggest clones take up 1.3%. The sequence came from a human donor with alopecia areata. The source was CD4+ T cells sorted from blood, collected around week 50, from a patient treated with tofacitinib. The chain recombines TRBV7-8 with TRBJ2-5, with no clear D. CDR3 DNA: TGTGCCAGCAGCGCCCACCCAGTCCCCGGGTCACGAAAGGAGACCCAGTACTTC. Translation gives CASSAHPVPGSRKETQYF. The variable domain in full, with the rest retrieved from reference TRBV7-8 and TRBJ2-5, is GAGVSQSPRYKVAKRGQDVALRCDPISGHVSLFWYQQALGQGPEFLTYFQNEAQLDKSGLPSDRFFAERPEGSVSTLKIQRTQQEDSAVYLCASSAHPVPGSRKETQYFGPGTRLLVL.